This T cell receptor (beta chain) was documented in a study of spatial heterogeneity in lung cancer. The table lists this clonotype with a few counts. Described time point: sample taken at primary tumor resection. Sequencing covered unsorted whole RNA taken from tumor, nontumor lung or frozen PBMC. CDR1 and CDR2 from the germline V gene are SGHNT and YENEEA. This CDR3 contains 14 residues. V lost 6 bases and J 4 bases, leaving 13 bases between the germline ends. On each TCR cDNA molecule, a unique molecular identifier was present. MiXCR was run by TCRdb on the 5' RACE reads, yielding one entry per CDR3 protein. The sample records around 63,000 distinct CDR3 sequences, about 6.6% being singletons.

The TCR was taken from a female donor with early-stage non-small cell lung cancer. Sequencing was performed on PBMCs, taken at surgery. The chain couples TRBV11-3 to TRBJ2-1; D is possibly TRBD2 (5 bases). CDR3 DNA sequence: TGTGCCAGCAGATCCCAACGGGGTTACAATGAGCAGTTCTTC. Amino acid sequence: CASRSQRGYNEQFF.